The entry below describes one TCR beta chain. The repertoire was sequenced with immunoSEQ multiplex PCR; TCRdb's copy has only in-frame clones and lacks some. The table includes 150,000 or so clones, roughly 93% detected once. The V segment lost 4 bases and the J segment 4 bases; nucleotides outside the gene matches: 7. The CDR3 loop spans 15 amino acids. CDR1 is SGHAT, CDR2 FQNNGV, per germline. The data stem from a study of blood T cell repertoires in COVID-19. Across the study: Nucleic acid was either cDNA or gDNA, and it came from T cells, B-cell-depleted T cells, or PBMCs.

This clonotype was obtained from a woman between 45 and 60 years old with acute or convalescent COVID-19. Sequencing used peripheral blood. The J gene is TRBJ2-1, the V gene TRBV11-2, with 7 bases matching TRBD1. CDR3 residues: CASSSRQGVYNEQFF. The CDR3 DNA follows: TGTGCCAGCAGCTCCAGGCAGGGGGTATACAATGAGCAGTTCTTC.